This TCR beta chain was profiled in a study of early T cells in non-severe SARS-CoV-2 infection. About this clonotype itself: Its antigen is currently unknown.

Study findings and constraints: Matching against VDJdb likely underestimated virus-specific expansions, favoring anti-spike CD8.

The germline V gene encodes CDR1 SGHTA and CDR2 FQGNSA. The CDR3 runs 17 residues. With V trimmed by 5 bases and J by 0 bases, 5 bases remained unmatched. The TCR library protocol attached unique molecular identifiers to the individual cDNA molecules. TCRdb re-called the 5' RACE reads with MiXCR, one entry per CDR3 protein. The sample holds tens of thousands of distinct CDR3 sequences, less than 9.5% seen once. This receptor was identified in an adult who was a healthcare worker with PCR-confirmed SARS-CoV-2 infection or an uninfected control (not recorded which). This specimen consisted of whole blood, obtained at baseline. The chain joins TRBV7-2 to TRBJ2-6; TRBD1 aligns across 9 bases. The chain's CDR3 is CASSKRDRVSGANVLTF. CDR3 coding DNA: TGTGCCAGCAGCAAAAGGGACAGGGTCTCTGGGGCCAACGTCCTGACTTTC.